Each of the 7 T cell receptor beta chains below was sequenced from the same sample in a study of identical twins. TCRdb fed the 5' RACE reads into MiXCR, producing one record per CDR3 protein. The top ten hold roughly 2% of the sample, which has around 300,000 distinct CDR3 sequences, more than 6.5% seen once. This sample was shared with a second study, whose subject was yellow fever vaccine responses in identical twins.

Sequenced material: memory (CD45RO+) T cells sorted from blood. These receptors were collected from a woman aged 18-30 years in good health.

This clonotype was counted between two and nine times. The chain carries TRBV4-1 and TRBJ2-2, with D uncertain. Germline V lookup: CDR1 MGHRA, CDR2 YSYEKL. V shed 0 bases and J shed 1 base, with 9 bases lying between them. The CDR3 is 16 amino acids. CDR3 protein: CASSQDPHMNTGELFF. The CDR3 DNA is TGCGCCAGCAGCCAAGATCCTCACATGAACACCGGGGAGCTGTTTTTT.

The chain employs TRBV19 and TRBJ2-1, with TRBD2 identical over 9 bases. Germline CDR1 and CDR2: LNHDA and SQIVND (reference sequence). CDR3 length: 14 amino acids. V lost 4 bases to trimming and J lost 10 bases; unmatched junction nucleotides: 8. In DNA, the CDR3 is TGTGCCAGTAGTAACAAGGGGACTAGCTGGGAGCAGTTCTTC. It is translated as CASSNKGTSWEQFF. Filled out from reference TRBV19 and TRBJ2-1, the complete variable domain reads DGGITQSPKYLFRKEGQNVTLSCEQNLNHDAMYWYRQDPGQGLRLIYYSQIVNDFQKGDIAEGYSVSREKKESFPLTVTSAQKNPTAFYLCASSNKGTSWEQFFGPGTRLTVL.

This clonotype occurred a few times. V and J are TRBV9 and TRBJ1-4; D unclear. Between the trimmed V and J ends, which lost 4 bases and 8 bases, there was a span of 9 bases. The length of the CDR3 is 12 residues. In germline, CDR1 is SGDLS, CDR2 YYNGEE. The chain's CDR3 is CASSPSGEKLFF. The CDR3, as DNA: TGTGCCAGCAGCCCCTCGGGGGAAAAACTGTTTTTT. Full variable domain (rest looked up from reference TRBV9 and TRBJ1-4): DSGVTQTPKHLITATGQRVTLRCSPRSGDLSVYWYQQSLDQGLQFLIQYYNGEERAKGNILERFSAQQFPDLHSELNLSSLELGDSALYFCASSPSGEKLFFGSGTQLSVL.

A few counts support this clonotype. The CDR3 region is CASSPGQGSSEQFF. DNA of the CDR3: TGTGCCAGCAGCCCGGGACAGGGTTCGAGTGAGCAGTTCTTC. The V gene is TRBV25-1, the J gene TRBJ2-1; 9 bases map to TRBD1. Germline CDR1 MGHDK, CDR2 SYGVNS. The CDR3 extends over 14 amino acids. The V and J ends lost 6 bases and 9 bases, in that order; junction bases with no gene match: 9.

The rearrangement uses TRBV15 and TRBJ2-3; 11 nucleotides agree with TRBD1. V dropped 4 bases and J dropped 3; count of bases not matched to a gene: 3. CDR1 is LNHNV, CDR2 YYDKDF, per germline (reference sequence). The CDR3 runs 15 residues. The CDR3 nucleotides are TGTGCCACCAGCACCGGGACAGGGGGGACAGATACGCAGTATTTT. As protein: CATSTGTGGTDTQYF.

The chain carries TRBV28 and TRBJ2-3; 14 bases map to TRBD2. Looked up from germline, CDR1 is MDHEN and CDR2 is SYDVKM. The CDR3 covers 15 residues. V was pared by 2 bases and J by 8 bases, with 3 bases of the junction left unmatched. CDR3 DNA: TGTGCCAGCAGTTTACACGGGACTAGCGGGAGTACGCAGTATTTT. This gives the protein CASSLHGTSGSTQYF.

This clonotype was seen a handful of times. V is TRBV11-2 and J is TRBJ2-3, with D possibly being TRBD2 (6 bases). The CDR3 has 15 amino acids. Germline CDR1 and CDR2: SGHAT and FQNNGV. Trimming took 3 bases from V and 2 from J, leaving 12 bases between them. CDR3 sequence reads: CASSFRREFTDTQYF. CDR3 sequence (DNA): TGTGCCAGCAGCTTTAGGCGGGAATTCACAGATACGCAGTATTTT.